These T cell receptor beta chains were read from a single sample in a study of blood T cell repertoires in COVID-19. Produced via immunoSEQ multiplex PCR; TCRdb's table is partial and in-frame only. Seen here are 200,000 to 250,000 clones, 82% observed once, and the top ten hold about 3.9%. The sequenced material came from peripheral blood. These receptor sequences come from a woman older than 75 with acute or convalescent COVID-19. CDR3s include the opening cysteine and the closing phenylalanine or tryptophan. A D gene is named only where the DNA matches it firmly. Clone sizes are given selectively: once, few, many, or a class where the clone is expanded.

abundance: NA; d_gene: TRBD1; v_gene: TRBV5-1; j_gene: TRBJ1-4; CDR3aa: CASSFRDSSTNEKLFF; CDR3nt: TGCGCCAGCAGTTTCCGGGACAGCTCAACTAATGAAAAACTGTTTTTT
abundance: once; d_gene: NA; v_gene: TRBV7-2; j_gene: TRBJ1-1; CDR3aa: CASSLDSMNTEAFF; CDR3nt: TGTGCCAGCAGCCTGGACAGCATGAACACTGAAGCTTTCTTT
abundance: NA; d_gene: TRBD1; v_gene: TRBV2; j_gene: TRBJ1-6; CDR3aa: CASREGDRYNSPLHF; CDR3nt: TGTGCCAGCAGGGAAGGGGACAGGTATAATTCACCCCTCCACTTT
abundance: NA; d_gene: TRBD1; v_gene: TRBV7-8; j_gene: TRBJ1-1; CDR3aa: CASSRDRDGFEAFF; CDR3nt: TGTGCCAGCAGCCGGGACAGGGATGGGTTTGAAGCTTTCTTT
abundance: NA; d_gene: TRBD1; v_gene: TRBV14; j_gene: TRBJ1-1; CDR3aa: CASSQRGRMNTEAFF; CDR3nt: TGTGCCAGCAGCCAAAGGGGGCGGATGAACACTGAAGCTTTCTTT
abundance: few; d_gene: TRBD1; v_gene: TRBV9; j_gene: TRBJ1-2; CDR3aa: CASSVEGQANYGYTF; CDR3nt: TGTGCCAGCAGCGTAGAGGGACAGGCGAACTATGGCTACACCTTC
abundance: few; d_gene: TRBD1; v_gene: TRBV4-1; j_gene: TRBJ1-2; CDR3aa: CASSQRQGFYGYTF; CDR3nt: TGCGCCAGCAGCCAACGACAGGGCTTCTATGGCTACACCTTC
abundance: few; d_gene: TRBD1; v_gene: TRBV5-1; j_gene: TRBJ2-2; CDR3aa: CASSWTGAQNGELFF; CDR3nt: TGCGCCAGCAGCTGGACAGGGGCCCAGAACGGGGAGCTGTTTTTT
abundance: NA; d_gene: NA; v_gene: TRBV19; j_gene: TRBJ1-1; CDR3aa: CASSTGFITEAFF; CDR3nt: TGTGCCAGTAGTACAGGGTTTATAACTGAAGCTTTCTTT
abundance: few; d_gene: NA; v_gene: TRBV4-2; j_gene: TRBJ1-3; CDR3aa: CASSLVTGFSGNTIYF; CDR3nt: TGTGCCAGCAGCCTGGTTACCGGTTTCTCTGGAAACACCATATATTTT
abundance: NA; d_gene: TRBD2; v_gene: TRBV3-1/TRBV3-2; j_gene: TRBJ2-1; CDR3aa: CASSQGAGGYNEQFF; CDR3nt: TGTGCCAGCAGCCAAGGAGCGGGGGGGTACAATGAGCAGTTCTTC
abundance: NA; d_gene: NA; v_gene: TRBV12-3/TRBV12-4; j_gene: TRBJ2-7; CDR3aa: CASTLTGSYEQYF; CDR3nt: TGTGCCAGCACCTTGACAGGATCCTACGAGCAGTACTTC
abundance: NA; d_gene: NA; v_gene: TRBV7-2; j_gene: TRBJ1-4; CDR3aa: CASSERASNEKLFF; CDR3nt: TGTGCCAGCAGCGAGAGGGCCTCTAATGAAAAACTGTTTTTT
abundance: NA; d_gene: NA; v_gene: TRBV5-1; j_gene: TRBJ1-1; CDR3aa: CASSLDSMNTEAFF; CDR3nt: TGCGCCAGCAGCTTGGACAGCATGAACACTGAAGCTTTCTTT
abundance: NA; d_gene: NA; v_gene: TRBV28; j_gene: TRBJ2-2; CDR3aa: CASQATNTGELFF; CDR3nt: TGTGCCAGCCAGGCCACTAACACCGGGGAGCTGTTTTTT
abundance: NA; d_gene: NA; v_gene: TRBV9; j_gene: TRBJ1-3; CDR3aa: CASSGTDTVRPGTIYF; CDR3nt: TGTGCCAGCAGCGGTACGGACACAGTAAGGCCTGGCACCATATATTTT
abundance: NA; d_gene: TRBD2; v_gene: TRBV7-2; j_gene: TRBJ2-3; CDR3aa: CASSHSGASTDTQYF; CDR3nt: TGTGCCAGCAGCCATAGCGGGGCGAGCACAGATACGCAGTATTTT
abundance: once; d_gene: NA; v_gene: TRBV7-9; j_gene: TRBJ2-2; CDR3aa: CASSSTRQNTGELFF; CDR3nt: TGTGCCAGCAGCTCTACTAGACAGAACACCGGGGAGCTGTTTTTT
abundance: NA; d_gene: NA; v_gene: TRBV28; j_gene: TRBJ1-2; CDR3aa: CASIIPGRVNGYTF; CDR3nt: TGTGCCAGCATCATCCCGGGGAGGGTGAATGGCTACACCTTC
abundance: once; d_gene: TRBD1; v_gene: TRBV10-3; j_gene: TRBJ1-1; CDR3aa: CAIGQGVDTEAFF; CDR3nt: TGTGCCATAGGACAGGGAGTAGACACTGAAGCTTTCTTT
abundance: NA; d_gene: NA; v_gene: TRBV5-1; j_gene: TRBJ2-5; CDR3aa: CASSLVPLETQYF; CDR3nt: TGCGCCAGCAGCTTGGTTCCCCTGGAGACCCAGTACTTC
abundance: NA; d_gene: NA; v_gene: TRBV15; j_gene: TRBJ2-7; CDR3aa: CATSRDLPYEQYF; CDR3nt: TGTGCCACCAGCAGAGACCTACCATACGAGCAGTACTTC
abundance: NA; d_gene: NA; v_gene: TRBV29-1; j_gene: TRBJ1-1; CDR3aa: CSVSKDRNTEAFF; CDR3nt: TGCAGCGTATCCAAGGACAGGAACACTGAAGCTTTCTTT
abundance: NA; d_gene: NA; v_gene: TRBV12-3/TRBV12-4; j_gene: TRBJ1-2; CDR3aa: CASSPTVLYGYTF; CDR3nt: TGTGCCAGCAGTCCCACAGTACTCTATGGCTACACCTTC
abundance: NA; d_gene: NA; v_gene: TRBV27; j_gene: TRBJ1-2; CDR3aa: CASSLRGGGAYGYTF; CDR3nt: TGTGCCAGCAGTTTACGAGGAGGGGGGGCTTATGGCTACACCTTC
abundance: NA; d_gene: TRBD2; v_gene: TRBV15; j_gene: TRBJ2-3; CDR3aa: CATSTSSGGDTDTQYF; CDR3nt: TGTGCCACCAGCACGTCTAGCGGGGGCGACACAGATACGCAGTATTTT
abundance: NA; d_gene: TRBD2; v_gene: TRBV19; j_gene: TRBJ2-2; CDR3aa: CASSIRSSGRTGELFF; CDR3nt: TGTGCCAGTAGTATTCGCTCTAGCGGGAGGACCGGGGAGCTGTTTTTT
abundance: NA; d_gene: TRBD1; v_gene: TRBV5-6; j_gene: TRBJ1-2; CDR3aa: CASSLATGYGYTF; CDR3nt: TGTGCCAGCAGCTTGGCGACAGGGTATGGCTACACCTTC
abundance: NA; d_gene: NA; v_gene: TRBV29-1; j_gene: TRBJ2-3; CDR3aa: CSVARWLDTDTQYF; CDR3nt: TGCAGCGTTGCTAGATGGCTCGACACAGATACGCAGTATTTT
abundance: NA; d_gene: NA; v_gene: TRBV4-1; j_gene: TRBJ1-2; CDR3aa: CASSQGPGQSYGYTF; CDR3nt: TGCGCCAGCAGCCAAGGCCCCGGACAGAGTTATGGCTACACCTTC
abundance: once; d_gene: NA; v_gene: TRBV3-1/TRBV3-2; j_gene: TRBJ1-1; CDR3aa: CASSPPPRRNTEAFF; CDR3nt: TGTGCCAGCAGCCCACCCCCCAGGCGGAACACTGAAGCTTTCTTT
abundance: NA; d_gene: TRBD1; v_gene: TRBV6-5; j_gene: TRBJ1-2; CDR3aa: CASKRQGLGYGYTF; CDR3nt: TGTGCCAGCAAGCGACAGGGGTTGGGCTATGGCTACACCTTC
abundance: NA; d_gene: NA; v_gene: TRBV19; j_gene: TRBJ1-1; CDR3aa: CASSVNRGTEAFF; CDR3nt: TGTGCCAGTAGTGTCAACCGGGGAACTGAAGCTTTCTTT
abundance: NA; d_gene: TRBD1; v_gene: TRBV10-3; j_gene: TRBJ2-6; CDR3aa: CAISPGGYSGANVLTF; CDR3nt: TGTGCCATCAGTCCAGGGGGTTACTCTGGGGCCAACGTCCTGACTTTC
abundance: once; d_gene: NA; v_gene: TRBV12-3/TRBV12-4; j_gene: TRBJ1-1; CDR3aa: CATLPPGYTEAFF; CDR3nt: TGTGCCACCCTCCCGCCGGGTTACACTGAAGCTTTCTTT
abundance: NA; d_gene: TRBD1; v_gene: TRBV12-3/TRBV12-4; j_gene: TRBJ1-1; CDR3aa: CASRTGVTEAFF; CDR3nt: TGTGCCAGTAGAACAGGGGTCACTGAAGCTTTCTTT
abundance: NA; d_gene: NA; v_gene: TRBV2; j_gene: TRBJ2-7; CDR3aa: CASSWAARPTNYEQYF; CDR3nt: TGTGCCAGCAGTTGGGCCGCCAGGCCAACCAACTACGAGCAGTACTTC
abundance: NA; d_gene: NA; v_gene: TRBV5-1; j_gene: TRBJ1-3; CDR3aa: CASSLGGGNTIYF; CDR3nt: TGCGCCAGCAGCTTGGGAGGTGGAAACACCATATATTTT
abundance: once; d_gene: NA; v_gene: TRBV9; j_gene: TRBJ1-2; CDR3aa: CASSVGYSDGYGYTF; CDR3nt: TGTGCCAGCAGCGTAGGTTACTCTGATGGCTATGGCTACACCTTC
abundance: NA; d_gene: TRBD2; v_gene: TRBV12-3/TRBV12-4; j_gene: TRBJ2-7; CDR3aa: CASGRAGPYEQYF; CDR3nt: TGTGCCAGCGGGAGGGCGGGACCCTACGAGCAGTACTTC
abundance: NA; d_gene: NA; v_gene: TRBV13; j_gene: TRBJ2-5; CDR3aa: CASSFQTEGETQYF; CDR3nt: TGTGCCAGCAGCTTTCAAACGGAGGGGGAGACCCAGTACTTC
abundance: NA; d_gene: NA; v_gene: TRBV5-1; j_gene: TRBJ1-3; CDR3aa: CASSRDSWQVAGNTIYF; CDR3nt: TGCGCCAGCAGTCGAGATTCTTGGCAGGTTGCTGGAAACACCATATATTTT
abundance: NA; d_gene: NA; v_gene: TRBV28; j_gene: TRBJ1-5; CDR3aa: CASSFSVGRGSNQPQHF; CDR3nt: TGTGCCAGCAGTTTTTCTGTCGGCAGGGGAAGCAATCAGCCCCAGCATTTT
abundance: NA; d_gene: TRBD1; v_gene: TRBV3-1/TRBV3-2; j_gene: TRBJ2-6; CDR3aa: CASRAGTGGYGANVLTF; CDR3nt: TGTGCCAGCAGAGCCGGGACAGGGGGCTATGGGGCCAACGTCCTGACTTTC
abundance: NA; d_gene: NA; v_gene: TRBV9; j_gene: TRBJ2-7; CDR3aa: CASSATGGVYEQYF; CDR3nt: TGTGCCAGCAGCGCCACAGGGGGGGTCTACGAGCAGTACTTC
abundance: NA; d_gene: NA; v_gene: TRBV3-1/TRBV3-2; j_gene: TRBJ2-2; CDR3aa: CASSPLVPGSTGELFF; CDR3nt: TGTGCCAGCAGTCCGTTAGTTCCGGGATCCACCGGGGAGCTGTTTTTT
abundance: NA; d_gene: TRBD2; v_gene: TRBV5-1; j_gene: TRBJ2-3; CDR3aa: CASSPQASGGDTQYF; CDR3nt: TGCGCCAGCAGCCCCCAAGCCAGCGGGGGAGATACGCAGTATTTT
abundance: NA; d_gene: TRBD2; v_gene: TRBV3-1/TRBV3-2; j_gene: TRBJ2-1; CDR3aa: CASSHASGGYNEQFF; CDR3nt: TGTGCCAGCAGCCACGCTAGCGGGGGGTACAATGAGCAGTTCTTC
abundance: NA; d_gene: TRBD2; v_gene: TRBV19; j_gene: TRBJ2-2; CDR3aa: CASSILGTSQRGDTGELFF; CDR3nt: TGTGCCAGTAGTATCCTCGGGACTAGCCAGCGCGGGGACACCGGGGAGCTGTTTTTT
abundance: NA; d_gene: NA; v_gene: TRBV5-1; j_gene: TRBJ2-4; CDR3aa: CASSSQGQGNIQYF; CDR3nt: TGCGCCAGCAGTTCCCAGGGGCAAGGAAACATTCAGTACTTC
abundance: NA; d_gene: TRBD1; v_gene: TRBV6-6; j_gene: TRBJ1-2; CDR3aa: CASSSQGDYGYTF; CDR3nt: TGTGCCAGCAGTTCACAGGGGGACTATGGCTACACCTTC